This record concerns one T cell receptor beta chain sequence. The antigen remains unidentified. This sample was included in a study of cytomegalovirus exposure and HLA in healthy donors. Primers: 60 Vbeta forward and 13 Jbeta reverse. The assay was immunoSEQ multiplex PCR, and TCRdb's table has in-frame clones only and misses some. Among 150,000 to 200,000 clones listed, about four fifths were seen once. General observations from the study: The authors listed around 150 TCR beta chains as cytomegalovirus-associated.

The junction had 11 bases not matched to a gene; V was cut back by 7 bases and J by 5 bases. Germline V CDR1 and CDR2: SNHLY, FYNNEI. The CDR3 is made up of 15 amino acids. The TCR originated in a boy aged 5-17 years in good health and CMV-seronegative. This chain connects TRBV2 to TRBJ1-1; TRBD1 aligns across 9 bases. The sample comprised PBMCs. CDR3 sequence (DNA): TGTGCCAGCATCTTCACAGGGGGCAGTTATACTGAAGCTTTCTTT. Amino acids: CASIFTGGSYTEAFF.